These 27 T cell receptor beta chains share one sample of origin, sequenced in a study of T-cell memory formation after mild COVID-19. MiXCR, applied by TCRdb to the 5' RACE reads, yields one record per CDR3 protein. The table records about 430,000 distinct CDR3 sequences, approximately 24% of them present only once. The sequencing sample was made of PBMCs or a T cell subset sorted from them (not recorded which). All receptors derive from an adult woman who had mild COVID-19 (a few samples of this study predate the infection). Cell type and time point are not known.

At least ten counts were recorded for this clonotype. The J gene is TRBJ2-7, the V gene TRBV5-1; perhaps TRBD1 as D (6 bases). From germline, CDR1 is SGHRS and CDR2 YFSETQ. The CDR3 is 13 residues long. V was trimmed by 7 bases and J by 2 bases, leaving 13 bases between them. CDR3 nucleotides: TGCGCCAGCTCGTCAGGGGAACCCTACGAGCAGTACTTC. As protein: CASSSGEPYEQYF.

The V gene is TRBV7-9, the J gene TRBJ2-3; tentative D call: TRBD1 (6 bases). Trimming cost V 5 bases and J 0 bases, with 12 bases left between them. Germline V gene sequence: CDR1 SEHNR, CDR2 FQNEAQ (reference sequence). This CDR3 has 15 amino acids. CDR3 sequence: CASSPDRSSTDTQYF. CDR3 in DNA: TGTGCCAGCAGCCCCGACAGGTCTAGCACAGATACGCAGTATTTT.

V usage is TRBV5-5 and J usage is TRBJ2-4, with TRBD1 as a possible D gene (6 bases). CDR3 length equals 15 residues. Trimming stripped 0 bases from V and 1 base from J, with 8 bases between. Germline V gives CDR1 SGHKS, CDR2 YYEKEE (reference sequence). CDR3 sequence (DNA): TGTGCCAGCAGCTTGGACAGGGAGGCCAAAAACATTCAGTACTTC. The encoded protein is CASSLDREAKNIQYF.

V usage is TRBV6-5 and J usage is TRBJ1-6; weak D call: TRBD1 (5 bases). V shed 0 bases and J shed 2 bases, with 11 bases lying between them. The CDR3 is 17 amino acids. Germline lookup yields CDR1 MNHEY and CDR2 SVGAGI. CDR3 DNA sequence: TGTGCCAGCAGTTACTCTGTCAGGGAAACCTATAATTCACCCCTCCACTTT. Encoded protein: CASSYSVRETYNSPLHF.

The CDR3 coding sequence is TGTGCCAGCAGCGCTTTCTCCGGGCCTCCGGGCTATGGCTACACCTTC. This codes for CASSAFSGPPGYGYTF. The rearrangement joins TRBV7-9 to TRBJ1-2; D not resolved. Trimming left V 5 bases short and J 4 bases short, with 20 bases between. Germline V gene data show CDR1 as SEHNR and CDR2 as FQNEAQ (reference sequence). The CDR3 loop spans 16 amino acids.

This chain joins TRBV24-1 and TRBJ2-3; D possibly matches TRBD1 or TRBD2 (6 bases each). Germline-derived CDR1 and CDR2 are KGHDR and SFDVKD. CDR3 length: 15 amino acids. Trimming stripped 1 base from V and 5 bases from J, with 12 bases between. This CDR3 is CATSDLSGAGDTQYF. DNA of the CDR3: TGTGCCACCAGTGATTTATCGGGGGCCGGAGATACGCAGTATTTT.

This clonotype was detected a few times. The chain is built from TRBV7-8 and TRBJ2-1; the D gene could be TRBD1 or TRBD2 (6 bases each). Per the germline V gene, CDR1 is SGHVS and CDR2 is FQNEAQ. This CDR3 has 17 amino acids. V was pared by 3 bases and J by 1 base, with 16 bases between. The CDR3 nucleotides read TGTGCCAGCAGCTTCCAAGGGGGGCGAGTATCCTACAATGAGCAGTTCTTC. It translates to CASSFQGGRVSYNEQFF.

J is TRBJ1-6 and V is TRBV30, with D possibly matching TRBD1 (5 bases). The V gene lost 3 bases and the J gene lost 10 bases, with 19 bases spanning the gap. Germline loops: CDR1 GTSNPN, CDR2 SVGIG (reference sequence). CDR3 length equals 15 residues. In nucleotides, the CDR3 is TGTGCCTGGAGGGGCCGGGACGGAGGTTGGTCACCCCTCCACTTT. Amino acids: CAWRGRDGGWSPLHF.

This chain connects TRBV5-1 to TRBJ2-7; TRBD1 is a possible D gene (5 bases). V was shortened by 3 bases and J by 3 bases, with 13 bases between the two germline ends. Germline V lookup: CDR1 SGHRS, CDR2 YFSETQ. The CDR3 has 14 residues. CDR3 protein: CASSSQGIGYEQYF. As DNA, the CDR3 is TGCGCCAGCAGCTCCCAGGGAATCGGCTACGAGCAGTACTTC.

This clonotype was picked up a small number of times. The chain couples TRBV12-3 or TRBV12-4 to TRBJ2-7, with D maybe TRBD2 (5 bases). The CDR3 sequence is 13 residues long. Deletions cut 3 bases from V and 7 bases from J, with 13 bases between. This chain's CDR3 is CASSFQSPGEQYF. The CDR3 DNA reads TGTGCCAGCAGTTTCCAGAGCCCGGGAGAGCAGTACTTC.

This chain connects TRBV5-6 to TRBJ1-1; D remains ambiguous. V was pared by 0 bases and J by 5 bases, with 14 bases between. CDR1 is SGHDT and CDR2 is YYEEEE in the germline V gene. This CDR3 has 15 amino acids. The CDR3 region has the DNA TGTGCCAGCAGCTTGGTGCCCGGCGGATGGACTGAAGCTTTCTTT. It codes for CASSLVPGGWTEAFF. Full variable domain (rest looked up from reference TRBV5-6 and TRBJ1-1): DAGVTQSPTHLIKTRGQQVTLRCSPKSGHDTVSWYQQALGQGPQFIFQYYEEEERQRGNFPDRFSGHQFPNYSSELNVNALLLGDSALYLCASSLVPGGWTEAFFGQGTRLTVV.

The chain combines TRBV6-2 or TRBV6-3 with TRBJ1-4; the D is unclear. The CDR3 covers 13 residues. Germline assignment: CDR1 MNHEY and CDR2 SVGEGT. V dropped 5 bases and J dropped 5 bases, with 9 bases sitting between them. The CDR3 reads CASSPTENEKLFF. The CDR3 DNA reads TGTGCCAGCAGTCCGACGGAGAATGAAAAACTGTTTTTT.

This clonotype was observed a few times. The chain couples TRBV3-1 to TRBJ2-1; 8 bases map to TRBD2. CDR3 size: 15 residues. CDR1 and CDR2 from the germline V gene are LGHDT and YNNKEL (reference sequence). With V trimmed by 1 base and J by 8 bases, 7 bases remained unmatched. CDR3 coding DNA: TGTGCCAGCAGCCAAGGCAGCGGGAGTTCCTATGAGCAGTTCTTC. It encodes CASSQGSGSSYEQFF.

This clonotype came up a few times. The chain combines TRBV18 with TRBJ2-7; no definite D call. Germline V gene sequence: CDR1 KGHSH, CDR2 LQKENI. This CDR3 is built from 13 residues. The ends were cut back, 3 bases at V and 3 bases at J, with 9 bases in the middle. The CDR3 loop is CASSPGQNYEQYF. In DNA form, the CDR3 reads TGTGCCAGCTCACCCGGGCAGAACTACGAGCAGTACTTC.

This clonotype showed up just a few times. This chain connects TRBV24-1 to TRBJ2-2, with 9 bases lining up with TRBD1. The CDR3 contains 14 residues. Germline loops: CDR1 KGHDR, CDR2 SFDVKD. Trimming took 5 bases from V and 4 from J; bases not matched to a gene: 1. DNA of the CDR3: TGTGCCACCAGTGGACAGGGGGGCACCGGGGAGCTGTTTTTT. It translates to CATSGQGGTGELFF.

In this sample, this clonotype turned up a few times. The chain employs TRBV18 and TRBJ1-1; 10 positions match TRBD1. The CDR3 is 14 amino acids. Trimming took 3 bases from V and 5 from J; bases not matched to a gene: 3. Germline V gene data show CDR1 as KGHSH and CDR2 as LQKENI. As DNA, the CDR3 is TGTGCCAGCTCACCGGGACAGGGGAGGACTGAAGCTTTCTTT. Translating gives CASSPGQGRTEAFF.

This clonotype appeared a few times. The chain recombines TRBV18 with TRBJ2-3, with D possibly TRBD1 on 5 matching bases. Germline values: CDR1 KGHSH, CDR2 LQKENI. The CDR3 extends over 16 amino acids. V lost 2 bases to trimming and J lost 4 bases, with 16 bases between them. CDR3 residues: CASSPKLQGGADTQYF. The CDR3 DNA is TGTGCCAGCTCACCAAAGTTGCAGGGTGGCGCAGATACGCAGTATTTT.

This clonotype was seen a few times. The V call is TRBV29-1, the J call TRBJ1-2, with D possibly TRBD1 on 6 matching bases. The CDR3 runs to 13 residues. The germline CDR1 and CDR2 sequences are SQVTM and ANQGSEA. V gave up 5 bases and J gave up 2 bases, with 12 bases separating them. CDR3 residues: CSVLGQFNYGYTF. In nucleotides, the CDR3 is TGCAGCGTTCTCGGACAGTTCAACTATGGCTACACCTTC.

This clonotype was picked up a small number of times. The CDR3 coding sequence is TGCGCCAGCAGCTTCTCCGGTTATGGGGCTAATGAAAAACTGTTTTTT. Residues: CASSFSGYGANEKLFF. This chain uses TRBV5-1 with TRBJ1-4; D call uncertain. The germline V gene has CDR1 SGHRS and CDR2 YFSETQ. Trimming cost V 2 bases and J 3 bases, with 14 bases left between them. This CDR3 spans 16 amino acids.

The chain links TRBV2 to TRBJ1-5; a weak D match, TRBD1 (5 bases). CDR1 and CDR2 (germline): SNHLY, FYNNEI. The V and J ends lost 7 bases and 0 bases respectively, with 10 bases between them. The CDR3 has 14 residues. CDR3: CASTPGLSNQPQHF. The CDR3 coding sequence is TGTGCCAGCACTCCGGGGCTTAGCAATCAGCCCCAGCATTTT. The full variable domain, rest sourced from reference TRBV2 and TRBJ1-5, is EPEVTQTPSHQVTQMGQEVILRCVPISNHLYFYWYRQILGQKVEFLVSFYNNEISEKSEIFDDQFSVERPDGSNFTLKIRSTKLEDSAMYFCASTPGLSNQPQHFGDGTRLSIL.

The rearrangement uses TRBV12-3 or TRBV12-4 and TRBJ1-5; no definite D call. This CDR3 is built from 13 residues. V was shortened by 1 base and J by 6 bases, with 7 bases between the two germline ends. The CDR3: CASSLDQAQPQHF. The CDR3 nucleotides read TGTGCCAGCAGTTTAGACCAGGCTCAGCCCCAGCATTTT.

The genes are TRBV19 and TRBJ1-4; D remains unclear. CDR1 and CDR2 from the germline V gene are LNHDA and SQIVND (reference sequence). The CDR3 spans 12 residues. The CDR3 nucleotides are TGTGCTACCCGCACGGCTAATGAAAAACTGTTTTTT. Its protein product is CATRTANEKLFF.

V and J are TRBV6-2 or TRBV6-3 and TRBJ2-7; 9 bases agree with TRBD1. In germline, CDR1 is MNHEY, CDR2 SVGEGT. The ends lost 6 bases at V and 3 bases at J; junction bases unmatched: 3. CDR3 length: 13 residues. CDR3 loop: CASRQGAFYEQYF. The CDR3 DNA follows: TGTGCCAGCAGACAGGGGGCATTCTACGAGCAGTACTTC.

V usage is TRBV20-1 and J usage is TRBJ2-7; a weak D match, TRBD1 (7 bases). Trimming removed 4 bases from V and 1 base from J, with 14 bases in between. Germline assignment: CDR1 DFQATT and CDR2 SNEGSKA (reference sequence). The CDR3 contains 14 residues. For the CDR3, the DNA is TGCAGTGCTATGCGGGACAGTTTTTCCTACGAGCAGTACTTC. Residues: CSAMRDSFSYEQYF.

The chain couples TRBV30 to TRBJ2-1; maybe TRBD1 (6 bases). This CDR3 comprises 14 residues. V lost 7 bases and J lost 2, with 15 bases in between. Germline CDR1 and CDR2: GTSNPN and SVGIG (reference sequence). CDR3 region: CALLDSVTYNEQFF. The CDR3 DNA reads as TGTGCCTTACTGGACAGCGTTACCTACAATGAGCAGTTCTTC.

A few counts support this clonotype. This chain links TRBV7-2 with TRBJ1-3; 8 bases agree with TRBD1. The V segment lost 1 base and the J segment 11 bases; nucleotides outside the gene matches: 7. The length of the CDR3 is 14 residues. From germline, CDR1 is SGHTA and CDR2 FQGNSA. Written as DNA, the CDR3 is TGTGCCAGCAGCTTAGTGCAGGGGGCGTATTCCATATATTTT. It yields the protein CASSLVQGAYSIYF.

This clonotype was found many times. The gene calls are TRBV18 and TRBJ2-2; 7 bases map to TRBD2. V was pared by 1 base and J by 3 bases, with 5 bases of the junction left unmatched. Germline CDR1 reads KGHSH; CDR2 reads LQKENI. This CDR3 is built from 16 residues. CDR3 coding DNA: TGTGCCAGCTCACCACTCAGCGGGGATGACACCGGGGAGCTGTTTTTT. Translated, it gives CASSPLSGDDTGELFF.